The rows below give T cell receptor beta chains drawn from one sample of a study of response to subunit inactivated influenza vaccine. One entry per CDR3 protein results from TCRdb running MiXCR on the RT-PCR reads. In the table there are around 570,000 distinct CDR3 sequences, about 8% of which are singletons. The material sequenced was PBMCs from blood, taken around 2 years after vaccination. Every receptor here comes from a man between 50 and 69 years old who received an inactivated influenza vaccine. CDR3s include the opening cysteine and the closing phenylalanine or tryptophan. A D gene is named only where the DNA matches it firmly. Size is stated for part of the rows, as once, few or many counts, or as a class when the clone is expanded.

j_gene	d_gene	v_gene	abundance	CDR3aa	CDR3nt
TRBJ2-5	-	TRBV12-3/TRBV12-4	few	CASSFGLTQTQYF	TGTGCCAGCAGTTTTGGCCTAACGCAGACCCAGTACTTC
TRBJ2-3	-	TRBV29-1	many	CSVRKESGTQYF	TGCAGCGTCCGAAAGGAGAGCGGTACGCAGTATTTT
TRBJ1-5	-	TRBV12-3/TRBV12-4	many	CASSYEALSHNQPQHF	TGTGCCAGCAGTTATGAGGCCCTATCCCACAATCAGCCCCAGCATTTT
TRBJ2-3	-	TRBV7-9	-	CASSFAGAPFSTDTQYF	TGTGCCAGCAGCTTTGCGGGGGCCCCTTTTAGCACAGATACGCAGTATTTT
TRBJ1-3	TRBD1	TRBV20-1	few	CSASPFDRAASGNTIYF	TGCAGTGCTAGCCCGTTCGACAGGGCCGCGTCTGGAAACACCATATATTTT
TRBJ2-7	-	TRBV7-9	many	CASSLADGYEQYF	TGTGCCAGCAGCTTAGCCGACGGCTACGAGCAGTACTTC
TRBJ1-1	-	TRBV5-8	-	CASNSGSDTEAFF	TGTGCCAGCAATTCAGGGTCGGACACTGAAGCTTTCTTT
TRBJ2-2	-	TRBV12-3/TRBV12-4	many	CASSFRGPDTGELFF	TGTGCCAGCAGTTTCCGCGGGCCGGACACCGGGGAGCTGTTTTTT
TRBJ2-1	-	TRBV15	-	CATSRAGKGIRGNEQFF	TGTGCCACCAGCAGGGCCGGTAAAGGTATCCGGGGCAATGAGCAGTTCTTC
TRBJ1-2	-	TRBV4-3	-	CASSQTVGFYGYTF	TGCGCCAGCAGCCAAACGGTGGGATTCTATGGCTACACCTTC
TRBJ2-4	-	TRBV20-1	-	CSALRGGLIQYF	TGCAGTGCTCTCCGAGGGGGACTCATTCAGTACTTC
TRBJ2-7	-	TRBV28	-	CASSAARGFSYEQYF	TGTGCCAGCAGTGCCGCCCGAGGGTTCTCCTACGAGCAGTACTTC
TRBJ1-1	-	TRBV12-3/TRBV12-4	-	CASSFDRITEAFF	TGTGCCAGCAGTTTCGACAGAATCACTGAAGCTTTCTTT
TRBJ2-5	-	TRBV29-1	many	CSGDRRGETQYF	TGCAGCGGTGACAGGAGAGGGGAGACCCAGTACTTC
TRBJ2-7	-	TRBV2	many	CASSRAFYSYEQYF	TGTGCCAGCAGTAGGGCCTTCTACTCCTACGAGCAGTACTTC
TRBJ2-7	TRBD1	TRBV7-2	many	CASSLLGAGGGEQYF	TGTGCCAGCAGCTTATTAGGGGCAGGGGGCGGCGAGCAGTACTTC
TRBJ2-2	-	TRBV6-1	many	CASSKGLSGELFF	TGTGCCAGCAGTAAGGGACTGTCAGGGGAGCTGTTTTTT
TRBJ2-1	TRBD2	TRBV7-8	few	CASSLTTSGSVEQFF	TGTGCCAGCAGCTTAACGACTAGCGGGAGTGTAGAGCAGTTCTTC
TRBJ2-5	-	TRBV5-1	many	CASSLKGGETQYF	TGCGCCAGCAGCTTGAAGGGAGGAGAGACCCAGTACTTC
TRBJ2-5	TRBD2	TRBV5-6	many	CASSPPYGREGRETQYF	TGTGCCAGCAGCCCTCCTTATGGGCGGGAGGGCCGCGAGACCCAGTACTTC
TRBJ1-2	-	TRBV28	many	CASSSPTNYGYTF	TGTGCCAGCAGTTCACCGACGAACTATGGCTACACCTTC
TRBJ2-6	-	TRBV29-1	-	CSVELGGANVLTF	TGCAGCGTTGAACTAGGTGGGGCCAACGTCCTGACTTTC
TRBJ2-1	TRBD2	TRBV20-1	few	CSAGRSGRANNEQFF	TGCAGTGCTGGACGAAGCGGGAGGGCCAACAATGAGCAGTTCTTC
TRBJ2-3	-	TRBV10-3	many	CAISEGQVSADTQYF	TGTGCCATCAGTGAAGGGCAGGTGTCCGCAGATACGCAGTATTTT
TRBJ2-1	TRBD1	TRBV7-8	many	CASSHRRDRVDEQFF	TGTGCCAGCAGCCACAGGAGGGACAGGGTGGATGAGCAGTTCTTC
TRBJ1-4	TRBD1	TRBV4-2	few	CASSQETGYGKLFF	TGTGCCAGCAGCCAAGAGACAGGGTACGGAAAACTGTTTTTT
TRBJ2-7	TRBD1	TRBV18	-	CASSAGTGGRYEQYF	TGTGCCAGCTCAGCCGGGACAGGGGGCAGGTACGAGCAGTACTTC
TRBJ2-1	TRBD1	TRBV29-1	few	CSAGQGAWQFF	TGCAGCGCGGGACAGGGGGCTTGGCAGTTCTTC
TRBJ2-7	TRBD2	TRBV19	few	CASSPPSGESSYEQYF	TGTGCCAGTAGTCCGCCTAGCGGGGAGAGCTCCTACGAGCAGTACTTC
TRBJ2-3	TRBD2	TRBV7-2	-	CASSPRGGRTDTQYF	TGTGCCAGCAGCCCTCGTGGCGGGAGGACAGATACGCAGTATTTT
TRBJ2-7	-	TRBV27	-	CASSPRPEGDYEQYF	TGTGCCAGCAGCCCCCGACCCGAAGGGGACTACGAGCAGTACTTC
TRBJ2-3	-	TRBV9	-	CASSGVWGVGTDTQYF	TGTGCCAGCAGCGGGGTTTGGGGGGTGGGCACAGATACGCAGTATTTT
TRBJ2-7	-	TRBV14	many	CASSPLEGGVYEQYF	TGTGCCAGCAGCCCATTGGAGGGGGGCGTCTACGAGCAGTACTTC
TRBJ2-7	-	TRBV5-1	few	CASSGAAYEQYF	TGCGCCAGCAGCGGGGCAGCCTACGAGCAGTACTTC
TRBJ1-1	TRBD1	TRBV3-1	-	CASSQGTGTMNTEAFF	TGTGCCAGCAGCCAGGGGACAGGGACAATGAACACTGAAGCTTTCTTT
TRBJ2-6	-	TRBV5-5	-	CASTHTDPGGGANVLTF	TGTGCCAGCACTCACACAGACCCGGGTGGTGGGGCCAACGTCCTGACTTTC
TRBJ1-2	TRBD1	TRBV29-1	many	CSVGQGAGGYTF	TGCAGCGTTGGACAGGGGGCCGGGGGCTACACCTTC
TRBJ2-2	TRBD1	TRBV12-3/TRBV12-4	many	CASSFGQGYGGELFF	TGTGCCAGCAGTTTTGGACAGGGGTATGGCGGGGAGCTGTTTTTT
TRBJ2-7	-	TRBV11-2	-	CASSFLEGRSYEQYF	TGTGCCAGCAGCTTCTTAGAGGGACGATCCTACGAGCAGTACTTC
TRBJ2-1	TRBD2	TRBV9	many	CASSASGGSYNEQFF	TGTGCCAGCAGCGCTAGCGGAGGCTCCTACAATGAGCAGTTCTTC
TRBJ2-3	-	TRBV12-3/TRBV12-4	many	CASSFSAGTDTQYF	TGTGCCAGCAGTTTCTCGGCCGGCACAGATACGCAGTATTTT
TRBJ2-1	-	TRBV24-1	many	CATSDPPSHEQFF	TGTGCCACCAGTGATCCGCCCTCCCATGAGCAGTTCTTC
TRBJ2-2	TRBD2	TRBV3-1	few	CASSPGLAGGAGELFF	TGTGCCAGCAGCCCAGGACTAGCGGGGGGCGCCGGGGAGCTGTTTTTT